This T cell receptor (beta chain) originates from a study of neoadjuvant anti-PD-1 for oral cavity cancer. Broader study findings: Post-nivolumab, blood T cell clonality was significantly elevated in non-responders. TCR analyses covered only a few patients per response group.

Stage II-IVA oral cavity squamous cell carcinoma was new and untreated by systemic or radiation therapy. PBMCs were not maintained or expanded in culture before analysis. V lost 4 bases to trimming and J lost 7 bases, with 17 bases between them. This CDR3 has 14 residues. CDR1 is MNHEY and CDR2 is SVGAGI in the germline V gene. TCRdb's copy holds only in-frame clones and misses some; the assay was immunoSEQ multiplex PCR. Among 75,000 to 100,000 clones listed, more than 80% were seen once. Details on this clone: Its antigen is still unknown.

This specimen consisted of PBMCs, obtained before nivolumab (anti-PD-1) treatment. J is TRBJ2-7 and V is TRBV6-5; tentative D call: TRBD1 (6 bases). The receptor was isolated from a person aged 35 to 85 with oral cavity squamous cell carcinoma. This CDR3 is CASSFGTGLSEQYF. CDR3 DNA sequence: TGTGCCAGCAGTTTCGGCACAGGGTTATCAGAGCAGTACTTC.